One sample yielded the 32 T cell receptor beta chains listed below, sequenced in a study of regulatory T cells in long-lasting Graves disease. According to the study, TCR beta libraries were built with iRepertoire HTBI primers and CDR3-region Arm-PCR. Each CDR3 protein gets one entry after TCRdb re-called the multiplex PCR reads with MiXCR. Among hundreds of thousands of distinct CDR3 sequences, roughly a fifth were seen once, and the ten largest hold 25% to 30%. Described time point: persistent/refractory GD, antithyroid drugs over 5 years with positive TRAb. Extracted PBMC RNA gave rise to the TCR library. The specimen comprised peripheral blood mononuclear cells (PBMCs), sampled when the disease was refractory, from a patient treated with antithyroid drugs. The origin of the receptors is a female donor with Graves disease.

This clonotype turned up a few times. The CDR3, as DNA: TGTGCCAGCAGCTTAGCTGGATCGGGCGAGACCCAGTACTTC. This translates into CASSLAGSGETQYF. V usage is TRBV11-1 and J usage is TRBJ2-5; no reliable D call. This CDR3 region has 14 residues. The germline V and J ends were trimmed by 0 bases and 5 bases, with 10 bases remaining between them. Germline values: CDR1 SGHAT, CDR2 FQDESV (reference sequence).

This clonotype turned up a few times. The rearrangement joins TRBV7-2 to TRBJ1-1; D is possibly TRBD1 (5 bases). The CDR3 sequence is 15 residues long. The V end lost 4 bases, the J end lost 1 base, and 13 bases lay between the germline ends. From germline, CDR1 is SGHTA and CDR2 FQGNSA. CDR3 in amino acids: CASSSAGRGNTEAFF. DNA of the CDR3: TGTGCCAGCAGCTCAGCAGGGCGGGGGAACACTGAAGCTTTCTTT.

There are many counts of this clonotype. This chain joins TRBV7-9 and TRBJ1-2; weak D call: TRBD1 (5 bases). The CDR3 extends over 13 amino acids. Germline V gene data show CDR1 as SEHNR and CDR2 as FQNEAQ (reference sequence). V lost 1 base to trimming and J lost 8 bases, with 11 bases between them. This CDR3 reads CASSLEAGHGYTF. CDR3 DNA: TGTGCCAGCAGCTTAGAGGCAGGGCACGGCTACACCTTC.

As regards this clonotype: This may be a read error, as it is one base from a much larger clone. The chain links TRBV30 to TRBJ2-4; 9 positions agree with TRBD2. CDR1 is GTSNPN, CDR2 SVGIG, per germline (reference sequence). Germline trimming cut 4 bases from V and 9 bases from J; bases unmatched to any gene: 7. This CDR3 comprises 13 residues. The CDR3 loop is CAWNPSGISIQYF. CDR3 in DNA: TGTGCCTGGAACCCTAGCGGGATAAGCATTCAGTACTTC.

At least ten counts were recorded for this clonotype. V usage is TRBV27 and J usage is TRBJ1-5; 9 bases fit TRBD1. Germline V gene lookup returns CDR1 MNHEY and CDR2 SMNVEV (reference sequence). This CDR3 region has 15 residues. V was pared by 5 bases and J by 4 bases, with 6 bases of the junction left unmatched. In DNA, the CDR3 is TGTGCCAGCAGTGCCCGGGACAGGGTAAATCAGCCCCAGCATTTT. The encoded protein is CASSARDRVNQPQHF.

This clonotype was counted between two and nine times. The chain couples TRBV20-1 to TRBJ2-5; D tentatively fits TRBD1 or TRBD2 (5 bases each). CDR1 and CDR2 (germline): DFQATT, SNEGSKA (reference sequence). The CDR3 runs 16 residues. Deletions cut 6 bases from V and 5 bases from J, with 25 bases between. This CDR3 is CSASSVVASEGETQYF. The CDR3 DNA reads TGCAGTGCGTCTTCAGTTGTAGCGTCAGAGGGGGAGACCCAGTACTTC.

There are many counts of this clonotype. V gene TRBV12-3 or TRBV12-4 combines with J gene TRBJ2-7; D is uncertain. V was trimmed by 2 bases and J by 5 bases, leaving 10 bases between them. The CDR3 totals 13 residues. The CDR3 here is CASSLPPSNEQYF. CDR3 nucleotide sequence: TGTGCCAGCAGTTTACCACCTAGTAACGAGCAGTACTTC.

This clonotype was seen repeatedly, ten times or more. The chain recombines TRBV6-2 or TRBV6-3 with TRBJ1-2; D gene uncertain. The V end was cut by 5 bases, the J end by 4 bases, with 20 bases between. The CDR3 sequence is 16 residues long. The germline V gene encodes CDR1 MNHEY and CDR2 SVGEGT. As DNA, the CDR3 is TGTGCCAGCAGTGCCGAGGGATTGGGGATTTTCTATGGCTACACCTTC. It encodes CASSAEGLGIFYGYTF.

This clonotype was seen repeatedly, ten times or more. The chain recombines TRBV10-3 with TRBJ2-5; 7 bases align to TRBD1. Germline V gene data show CDR1 as ENHRY and CDR2 as SYGVKD. The CDR3 consists of 13 residues. The junction had 4 bases not matched to a gene; V was cut back by 7 bases and J by 2 bases. The CDR3 sequence: CAIKGTAQETQYF. Here the CDR3 DNA reads TGTGCCATCAAAGGGACAGCACAAGAGACCCAGTACTTC.

This clonotype was seen a few times. DNA of the CDR3: TGTGCCAGCTCACCTGGAGGAAACGGCTACACCTTC. Its translation is CASSPGGNGYTF. The chain couples TRBV18 to TRBJ1-2, with D unresolved. The germline V gene encodes CDR1 KGHSH and CDR2 LQKENI. The CDR3 is 12 residues long. Between the trimmed V and J ends, which lost 3 bases and 8 bases, there was a span of 10 bases. Together with reference TRBV18 and TRBJ1-2, the CDR3 gives the full variable domain: NAGVMQNPRHLVRRRGQEARLRCSPMKGHSHVYWYRQLPEEGLKFMVYLQKENIIDESGMPKERFSAEFPKEGPSILRIQQVVRGDSAAYFCASSPGGNGYTFGSGTRLTVV.

This clonotype turned up a few times. The chain is built from TRBV7-2 and TRBJ1-6; weak D call: TRBD1 (6 bases). V shed 6 bases and J shed 9 bases, with 12 bases lying between them. CDR3 length equals 13 residues. Germline V gene lookup returns CDR1 SGHTA and CDR2 FQGNSA. The CDR3 DNA follows: TGTGCCAGCAGTTACACAGGGAGTTCACCCCTCCACTTT. Amino acid sequence: CASSYTGSSPLHF.

The CDR3 DNA reads as TGCGCCAGCAGTGAATTGTGGGCTAGCAATCAGCCCCAGCATTTT. The encoded protein is CASSELWASNQPQHF. The V and J genes are TRBV10-2 and TRBJ1-5; D is unresolved. Trimming pared 3 bases from V and 0 bases from J, leaving 9 bases between. Germline lookup yields CDR1 WSHSY and CDR2 SAAADI. This CDR3 has 15 residues.

V usage is TRBV18 and J usage is TRBJ2-3, with no clear D. The V and J ends lost 3 bases and 2 bases respectively, with 9 bases between them. This CDR3 has 14 amino acids. The V gene's germline CDR1 is KGHSH and CDR2 LQKENI. As DNA, the CDR3 is TGTGCCAGCTCACCTGAGTTCTACACAGATACGCAGTATTTT. It yields the protein CASSPEFYTDTQYF.

Turning to this clonotype: Given the absence of the conserved phenylalanine or tryptophan at the CDR3 end, a read error is likely. The genes are TRBV12-3 or TRBV12-4 and TRBJ2-2; D is unclear. This CDR3 spans 14 amino acids. V shed 2 bases and J shed 1 base, with 5 bases lying between them. CDR3 region: CASSLFRNTGELFS. CDR3 sequence (DNA): TGTGCCAGCAGTTTATTTAGGAACACCGGGGAGCTGTTTTCT.

Ten or more counts support this clonotype. The chain joins TRBV27 to TRBJ1-6; D is perhaps TRBD1 (5 bases). The CDR3 is 14 amino acids. Looked up from germline, CDR1 is MNHEY and CDR2 is SMNVEV (reference sequence). V was cut by 6 bases and J by 7 bases, with 13 bases left in between. The CDR3 loop is CASSLRQGNSPLHF. CDR3 DNA sequence: TGTGCCAGCAGCTTAAGGCAGGGAAATTCACCCCTCCACTTT.

The chain is built from TRBV28 and TRBJ1-5, with TRBD1 matching over 7 bases. This CDR3 contains 11 residues. CDR1 is MDHEN, CDR2 SYDVKM, per germline. CDR3 coding DNA: TGTCTGACAGGGACTAATCAGCCCCAGCATTTT. Translation gives CLTGTNQPQHF. The whole variable domain, filled in from reference TRBV28 and TRBJ1-5, reads DVKVTQSSRYLVKRTGEKVFLECVQDMDHENMFWYRQDPGLGLRLIYFSYDVKMKEKGDIPEGYSVSREKKERFSLILESASTNQTSMYLCLTGTNQPQHFGDGTRLSIL.

This chain uses TRBV6-1 with TRBJ2-1; the D gene could be TRBD1 or TRBD2 (5 bases each). From germline, CDR1 is MNHNS and CDR2 SASEGT. Trimming pared 6 bases from V and 9 bases from J, leaving 18 bases between. This CDR3 contains 14 residues. This CDR3 is CASSRGRHGGEQFF. DNA of the CDR3: TGTGCCAGCAGCAGAGGACGGCATGGGGGTGAGCAGTTCTTC.

Many counts were recorded for this clonotype. The conserved phenylalanine or tryptophan is not found at the CDR3 terminus, so this likely reflects a read error. The DNA is omitted, as the CDR3 cannot be located on it reliably, and the CDR3 follows TCRdb's listing. The CDR3 loop is CASSPAGLREV. The gene calls are TRBV7-2 and TRBJ1-1. 11 amino acids form the CDR3, both terminal residues included. Germline CDR1 SGHTA, CDR2 FQGNSA.

This rearrangement joins TRBV7-8 to TRBJ1-2; 9 positions agree with TRBD1. Germline loops: CDR1 SGHVS, CDR2 FQNEAQ. With V trimmed by 5 bases and J by 7 bases, 20 bases remained unmatched. The CDR3 spans 18 residues. The CDR3 protein is CASSGPPGGTGNSFGYTF. CDR3 coding DNA: TGTGCCAGCAGCGGACCGCCGGGGGGGACAGGGAATTCTTTTGGCTACACCTTC.

This chain connects TRBV27 to TRBJ1-5; 7 bases map to TRBD1. V shed 5 bases, J shed 7 bases, and the junction held 8 bases outside the gene matches. This CDR3 has 14 amino acids. Germline V gene sequence: CDR1 MNHEY, CDR2 SMNVEV (reference sequence). CDR3 sequence reads: CASSAGRGQQPQHF. The CDR3 DNA sequence: TGTGCCAGCAGTGCGGGAAGGGGGCAACAGCCCCAGCATTTT.

This clonotype was observed a few times. The chain is built from TRBV30 and TRBJ2-7; 7 positions agree with TRBD2. Germline V CDR1 and CDR2: GTSNPN, SVGIG (reference sequence). The V and J ends lost 1 base and 5 bases, in that order; junction bases with no gene match: 5. This CDR3 has 13 residues. The DNA for the CDR3 is TGTGCCTGGAGTGGGGGGGGGTTCAACGAGCAGTACTTC. It specifies CAWSGGGFNEQYF. The variable domain in full, with the rest retrieved from reference TRBV30 and TRBJ2-7, is SQTIHQWPATLVQPVGSPLSLECTVEGTSNPNLYWYRQAAGRGLQLLFYSVGIGQISSEVPQNLSASRPQDRQFILSSKKLLLSDSGFYLCAWSGGGFNEQYFGPGTRLTVT.

This clonotype was detected once. This chain links TRBV6-1 with TRBJ2-2, with D perhaps matching TRBD2 (6 bases). Germline values: CDR1 MNHNS, CDR2 SASEGT. There are 16 residues in the CDR3. V lost 5 bases to trimming and J lost 3 bases, with 16 bases between them. In DNA form, the CDR3 reads TGTGCCAGCAGTCCCTGGGGGGTAGGGGACACCGGGGAGCTGTTTTTT. This gives the protein CASSPWGVGDTGELFF.

This clonotype was recorded a few times. CDR3: CSARAAVIPYEQYF. The CDR3 DNA follows: TGCAGTGCTAGAGCCGCAGTCATCCCTTACGAGCAGTACTTC. The chain combines TRBV20-1 with TRBJ2-7; D gene unclear. This CDR3 has 14 amino acids. V lost 1 base to trimming and J lost 4 bases, with 14 bases between them. The germline gives CDR1 DFQATT, CDR2 SNEGSKA (reference sequence).

This chain joins TRBV28 and TRBJ2-7; 7 bases map to TRBD1. Per the germline V gene, CDR1 is MDHEN and CDR2 is SYDVKM. The V segment lost 4 bases and the J segment 5 bases; nucleotides outside the gene matches: 8. CDR3 size: 14 residues. This CDR3 is CASSSGGLLNEQYF. CDR3 in DNA: TGTGCCAGCAGTTCAGGGGGTCTTCTAAACGAGCAGTACTTC.

This clonotype was seen ten or more times. This sequence joins TRBV12-5 and TRBJ2-7; 9 bases map to TRBD1. Germline loops: CDR1 LGHNT, CDR2 FRNRAP. The CDR3 is 12 residues long. Trimming cost V 11 bases and J 6 bases; bases outside gene matches: 8. The DNA of the CDR3 is TGTGCTTCCCAGGGACAGGGTAGCGAGCAGTACTTC. This codes for CASQGQGSEQYF.

This clonotype was recorded many times. The chain recombines TRBV30 with TRBJ1-1; unclear D gene. V lost 2 bases, J lost 3 bases, and 10 bases lay in between. The CDR3 loop spans 13 amino acids. The germline V gene has CDR1 GTSNPN and CDR2 SVGIG (reference sequence). The CDR3 DNA follows: TGTGCCTGGAGTACTCGTGGAGACACTGAAGCTTTCTTT. Its translation: CAWSTRGDTEAFF.

This clonotype was picked up many times. V and J are TRBV28 and TRBJ1-2, with no clear D. This CDR3 comprises 15 residues. V gave up 4 bases and J gave up 2 bases, with 14 bases separating them. Germline V CDR1 and CDR2: MDHEN, SYDVKM. For the CDR3, the DNA is TGTGCCAGCAGTTCCCTCTCTGAAAGAAACTATGGCTACACCTTC. Translation gives CASSSLSERNYGYTF.

This clonotype was recorded a few times. Germline is not matched at one junction end, which may reflect a read error. V and J are TRBV6-2 or TRBV6-3 and TRBJ2-7, with D possibly being TRBD1 (5 bases). CDR3 size: 12 residues. Germline CDR1 is MNHEY and CDR2 is SVGEGT. CDR3 loop: CANSYDSYEQYF. The CDR3 DNA follows: TGTGCCAACAGTTACGACAGTTACGAGCAGTACTTC.

This clonotype has at least ten counts. The chain has TRBV28 and TRBJ2-5, with D unresolved. V lost 1 base, J lost 3 bases, and 9 bases lay in between. CDR1 is MDHEN, CDR2 SYDVKM, per germline. CDR3 length: 14 residues. CDR3 loop: CASSLLSEKETQYF. The CDR3 nucleotides are TGTGCCAGCAGTTTATTGTCGGAGAAAGAGACCCAGTACTTC.

About this clonotype: This may come from a read error, since a much larger clone is one base off. This likely comes from a read error, as the CDR3 has no conserved phenylalanine or tryptophan at its end. V usage is TRBV7-9 and J usage is TRBJ1-2, with D perhaps matching TRBD1 (5 bases). This CDR3 spans 13 amino acids. Germline V gene data show CDR1 as SEHNR and CDR2 as FQNEAQ (reference sequence). Between the trimmed V and J ends, which lost 6 bases and 3 bases, there was a span of 11 bases. The CDR3 bases are TGTGCCAGCAGGCAAGGGGAGGACTATGGCTACACCCTC. It encodes CASRQGEDYGYTL.

The sample holds many counts of this clonotype. J is TRBJ1-5 and V is TRBV6-5, with a tentative D call TRBD1 (5 bases). CDR1 is MNHEY, CDR2 SVGAGI, per germline. Trimming removed 4 bases at V and 5 bases at J, with 12 bases between. The CDR3 extends over 14 amino acids. CDR3 sequence: CASSSLTADQPQHF. CDR3 DNA: TGTGCCAGCAGTTCCCTGACAGCTGATCAGCCCCAGCATTTT.

Remarks on this clonotype: With a much larger clone just one base away, this may be a read error. This chain connects TRBV20-1 to TRBJ1-1, with 7 bases that match TRBD1. CDR1 and CDR2 (germline): DFQATT, SNEGSKA (reference sequence). CDR3 length equals 13 residues. This CDR3 is CSANNRGYTGAFF. In DNA form, the CDR3 reads TGCAGTGCGAACAACAGGGGTTACACTGGAGCTTTCTTT.